Here is one TCR beta chain with its context. Its antigen is undetermined. The data were taken from a study of shared clonotypes between healthy human individuals. About the research overall: Those who served as donors were a couple of women and a few men between the ages of 18 and 49. Broader study findings: The study's rarefaction showed incomplete sorted-subset sequencing despite large depth. All-four-donor shared clonotypes had higher generation probabilities than non-shared clonotypes did.

Selected positively for CCR7 and CD45RO-negative, naive CD8 cells excluded terminally differentiated effector memory CD45RA+ cells. Each cell subset's genomic DNA was divided evenly among several immunoSEQ plates. The table came from immunoSEQ multiplex PCR; TCRdb's copy has only in-frame clones and leaves some out. The data hold more than 550,000 clones, with roughly 94% observed a single time. Germline V gives CDR1 SGHTA, CDR2 FQGNSA. The V and J ends lost 5 bases and 5 bases respectively, with 10 bases between them. The CDR3 length is 13 residues. The sequencing sample was made of naive CD8+ T cells sorted from blood. This clonotype originated in a man aged 30 to 45 in good health. The chain uses TRBV7-2 and TRBJ1-5; D is unclear. Here the CDR3 reads CASSQMQDQPQHF. Written as DNA, the CDR3 is TGTGCCAGCAGCCAAATGCAGGATCAGCCCCAGCATTTT.